Listed here are 23 T cell receptor beta chains from one sample, sequenced in a study of lymphopenia after photon versus proton radiotherapy. Libraries were prepared by immunoSEQ multiplex PCR; TCRdb keeps only in-frame clonotypes and omits some of them. The sample has 45,000 to 65,000 clones, 92% seen once; the top ten hold 15% to 20%. The sample in question was peripheral blood, obtained from a patient treated with photon-based radiotherapy. Receptor source: a woman aged 40 to 50 with cholangiocarcinoma.

The chain links TRBV19 to TRBJ1-1; 8 positions match TRBD1. In germline, CDR1 is LNHDA, CDR2 SQIVND (reference sequence). This CDR3 is 13 amino acids long. Trimming at V came to 5 bases and at J to 6 bases, leaving 5 bases not matched to a gene. The CDR3 nucleotides read TGTGCCAGTAGTGGACAGGGTAGGGCTGAAGCTTTCTTT. This codes for CASSGQGRAEAFF.

This clone was counted once. In DNA form, the CDR3 reads TGTGCCAGCAGCACAGGGTCGGGGAACACTGAAGCTTTCTTT. Its translation is CASSTGSGNTEAFF. The V and J genes are TRBV7-3 and TRBJ1-1; a possible D gene is TRBD1 (6 bases). Looked up from germline, CDR1 is SGHTA and CDR2 is FQGTGA. Trimming left V 5 bases short and J 1 base short, with 11 bases between. The CDR3 is made up of 14 amino acids. The complete variable domain, with remaining parts taken from reference TRBV7-3 and TRBJ1-1, reads GAGVSQTPSNKVTEKGKYVELRCDPISGHTALYWYRQSLGQGPEFLIYFQGTGAADDSGLPNDRFFAVRPEGSVSTLKIQRTERGDSAVYLCASSTGSGNTEAFFGQGTRLTVV.

The chain uses TRBV7-2 and TRBJ2-5, with TRBD2 identical over 9 bases. Germline V CDR1 and CDR2: SGHTA, FQGNSA. The CDR3 has 16 residues. The V and J ends lost 0 bases and 5 bases, in that order; junction bases with no gene match: 7. CDR3 loop: CASSLASGRSRETQYF. In DNA form, the CDR3 reads TGTGCCAGCAGCTTAGCTAGCGGGAGATCCCGGGAGACCCAGTACTTC.

This chain joins TRBV5-4 and TRBJ2-7, with 7 bases matching TRBD2. The CDR3 is 14 residues long. Trimming took 1 base from V and 0 from J; bases not matched to a gene: 1. Germline V gene lookup returns CDR1 SGHNT and CDR2 YYREEE (reference sequence). For the CDR3, the DNA is TGTGCCAGCAGCTTGTCTAGCGGCTCCTACGAGCAGTACTTC. The encoded protein is CASSLSSGSYEQYF.

Only one count was recorded for this clone. The gene calls are TRBV5-6 and TRBJ2-3; 9 bases align to TRBD1. The germline V gene encodes CDR1 SGHDT and CDR2 YYEEEE. The CDR3 is 15 amino acids. The V and J ends lost 0 bases and 3 bases, in that order; junction bases with no gene match: 2. CDR3 residues: CASSLDRGPTDTQYF. The CDR3 coding sequence is TGTGCCAGCAGCTTGGACAGGGGGCCGACAGATACGCAGTATTTT.

The V and J genes are TRBV18 and TRBJ2-2, with a tentative D call TRBD2 (5 bases). Trimming stripped 3 bases from V and 2 bases from J, with 25 bases between. Germline CDR1 KGHSH, CDR2 LQKENI. The CDR3 sequence is 20 residues long. CDR3 residues: CASSPEFSGRTLTNTGELFF. The CDR3 nucleotides read TGTGCCAGCTCACCGGAATTTAGTGGTCGGACTCTTACTAACACCGGGGAGCTGTTTTTT. Combining the CDR3 with reference TRBV18 and TRBJ2-2 gives the whole variable domain NAGVMQNPRHLVRRRGQEARLRCSPMKGHSHVYWYRQLPEEGLKFMVYLQKENIIDESGMPKERFSAEFPKEGPSILRIQQVVRGDSAAYFCASSPEFSGRTLTNTGELFFGEGSRLTVL.

The J gene is TRBJ2-7, the V gene TRBV10-3; 11 nucleotides agree with TRBD1. V dropped 9 bases and J dropped 5; count of bases not matched to a gene: 6. The CDR3 runs to 13 residues. Germline CDR1 ENHRY, CDR2 SYGVKD. CDR3 in DNA: TGTGCCATAATGACGGGACAGGGGGACGAGCAGTACTTC. Translating it yields CAIMTGQGDEQYF.

The chain is built from TRBV6-5 and TRBJ2-3; no clear D gene. This CDR3 spans 16 amino acids. Trimming pared 0 bases from V and 3 bases from J, leaving 13 bases between. The germline CDR1 and CDR2 sequences are MNHEY and SVGAGI. CDR3 in DNA: TGTGCCAGCAGTTACTCTCGGAGTCGACCGACAGATACGCAGTATTTT. Protein sequence: CASSYSRSRPTDTQYF.

V gene TRBV6-1 combines with J gene TRBJ2-2; no clear D gene. CDR3 length equals 14 residues. V lost 3 bases and J 0 bases, leaving 5 bases between the germline ends. Looked up from germline, CDR1 is MNHNS and CDR2 is SASEGT. The CDR3 bases are TGTGCCAGCAGTGAGACCGCGAACACCGGGGAGCTGTTTTTT. Its protein product is CASSETANTGELFF.

The V call is TRBV27, the J call TRBJ2-7; TRBD1 aligns across 10 bases. CDR1 is MNHEY and CDR2 is SMNVEV in the germline V gene (reference sequence). The trim removed 7 bases at V and 5 bases at J, leaving 11 bases unmatched. There are 15 residues in the CDR3. DNA for the CDR3: TGTGCCAGCACATCAAGGACCGGGACAGGGGACGAGCAGTACTTC. It encodes CASTSRTGTGDEQYF.

The gene calls are TRBV7-3 and TRBJ1-2; D uncertain. The V end lost 0 bases, the J end lost 4 bases, and 18 bases lay between the germline ends. CDR3 length: 17 amino acids. The germline V gene encodes CDR1 SGHTA and CDR2 FQGTGA. The CDR3 nucleotides read TGTGCCAGCAGCTTAACGGGCATCGGGGTTTCTGGCTATGGCTACACCTTC. It is translated as CASSLTGIGVSGYGYTF.

The chain links TRBV28 to TRBJ1-5; D may be TRBD1 (5 bases). Between the trimmed V and J ends, which lost 5 bases and 6 bases, there was a span of 20 bases. The germline V gene has CDR1 MDHEN and CDR2 SYDVKM. The CDR3 loop spans 16 amino acids. The CDR3 is CASSPDAILGGQPQHF. Written as DNA, the CDR3 is TGTGCCAGCAGTCCTGACGCGATTCTCGGGGGTCAGCCCCAGCATTTT.

V usage is TRBV9 and J usage is TRBJ1-2; tentative D call: TRBD1 (5 bases). This CDR3 spans 14 amino acids. Trimming cost V 3 bases and J 5 bases, with 14 bases left between them. Germline V gives CDR1 SGDLS, CDR2 YYNGEE. The CDR3 DNA follows: TGTGCCAGCAGCGGACGGTCCGAGGGGTATGGCTACACCTTC. As protein: CASSGRSEGYGYTF.

The chain carries TRBV28 and TRBJ1-6; perhaps TRBD1 as D (6 bases). In germline, CDR1 is MDHEN, CDR2 SYDVKM. Trimming removed 4 bases from V and 5 bases from J, with 15 bases in between. This CDR3 region has 16 residues. The CDR3 reads CASSSTGEGDNSPLHF. The CDR3, as DNA: TGTGCCAGCAGTTCCACCGGGGAGGGGGATAATTCACCCCTCCACTTT.

This clone was picked up one time. This chain uses TRBV25-1 with TRBJ2-5; TRBD1 matches 7 bases. Germline lookup yields CDR1 MGHDK and CDR2 SYGVNS. After removal of 4 bases from V and 4 bases from J, the junction contained 6 bases not matched to a gene. CDR3 length: 14 amino acids. CDR3 in amino acids: CASSVGGSGETQYF. CDR3 bases: TGTGCCAGCAGTGTAGGGGGCTCCGGAGAGACCCAGTACTTC.

The CDR3 DNA follows: TGCAGCGTTGTATTGACTGAAGCTTTCTTT. Protein sequence: CSVVLTEAFF. The chain recombines TRBV29-1 with TRBJ1-1; no clear D. The V and J ends lost 4 bases and 5 bases respectively, with 5 bases between them. The CDR3 contains 10 residues. Germline CDR1 is SQVTM and CDR2 is ANQGSEA.

The chain couples TRBV9 to TRBJ2-7; 8 nucleotides match TRBD1. Germline CDR1 is SGDLS and CDR2 is YYNGEE. Trimming at V came to 3 bases and at J to 2 bases, leaving 4 bases not matched to a gene. This CDR3 comprises 14 residues. The CDR3 here is CASSEGQGAYEQYF. The CDR3 DNA reads as TGTGCCAGCAGCGAAGGACAGGGCGCCTACGAGCAGTACTTC.

This clone turned up a few times. The J gene is TRBJ1-2, the V gene TRBV6-5; 8 nucleotides line up with TRBD1. The V and J ends lost 5 bases and 7 bases, in that order; junction bases with no gene match: 12. The germline V gene has CDR1 MNHEY and CDR2 SVGAGI. This CDR3 region has 15 residues. The DNA of the CDR3 is TGTGCCAGCAGTCCGGGACAGGCCGGCGGCGTTGGCTACACCTTC. Translating it yields CASSPGQAGGVGYTF.

The sample holds one count of this clone. CDR3 nucleotide sequence: TGTGCCAGCAGTCTAACAACGGACACTGAAGCTTTCTTT. Encoded protein: CASSLTTDTEAFF. The chain combines TRBV6-1 with TRBJ1-1, with D hard to call. In germline, CDR1 is MNHNS, CDR2 SASEGT. CDR3 length equals 13 residues. V shed 5 bases and J shed 3 bases, with 10 bases lying between them.

The J gene is TRBJ1-2, the V gene TRBV5-1; TRBD1 matches 7 bases. Losses at the gene ends were 6 bases for V and 6 bases for J; bases not matched to a gene: 14. There are 15 residues in the CDR3. Germline assignment: CDR1 SGHRS and CDR2 YFSETQ. Written as DNA, the CDR3 is TGCGCCAGCACCCTTACAGGGGAGCCGATAAATGGCTACACCTTC. Its protein product is CASTLTGEPINGYTF.

J is TRBJ1-5 and V is TRBV7-2, with 8 bases aligning to TRBD1. The CDR3 loop spans 15 amino acids. Losses at the gene ends were 1 base for V and 3 bases for J; bases not matched to a gene: 2. Germline CDR1 SGHTA, CDR2 FQGNSA. The DNA for the CDR3 is TGTGCCAGCAGCTTAGGGGACAGGCCCAATCAGCCCCAGCATTTT. Encoded protein: CASSLGDRPNQPQHF.

The chain couples TRBV19 to TRBJ1-4, with D tentatively TRBD1 (6 bases). Deletions cut 3 bases from V and 4 bases from J, with 15 bases between. CDR1 LNHDA and CDR2 SQIVND come from the germline V gene (reference sequence). The CDR3 has 16 amino acids. The CDR3, as DNA: TGTGCCAGTAGTATTGAAGGGACAAGGGGTAATGAAAAACTGTTTTTT. Its protein is CASSIEGTRGNEKLFF.

The chain carries TRBV5-1 and TRBJ1-3; D call uncertain. There are 16 residues in the CDR3. V gave up 0 bases and J gave up 0 bases, with 10 bases separating them. Germline values: CDR1 SGHRS, CDR2 YFSETQ. The CDR3 DNA is TGCGCCAGCAGCTTGGATTCCTCCACCTCTGGAAACACCATATATTTT. The encoded protein is CASSLDSSTSGNTIYF.